The present T cell receptor beta chain was sequenced within a study of cytomegalovirus exposure and HLA in healthy donors (dated by TCRdb to between 2016 and 2019). Notes on the research overall: A later analysis indicated that the roughly 120 validation repertoires were generated on the platform also employed for the 650 to 850 repertoires of the first cohort. The study aimed to test whether cataloging public T cell receptors could reveal signatures of past pathogen exposure. In addition to the first cohort of about 650 subjects, a separate validation cohort of under 150 different subjects was used. To predict cytomegalovirus infection status, the study combined high-throughput TCR immunosequencing, statistical association of individual TCRs with disease status, and machine learning.

On this clone: The antigen it recognizes is unknown. No much larger clone is present one base from it, and per-base qualities are unavailable.

Receptor libraries were prepared by the immunoSEQ multiplex PCR assay. The paper's processing steps were these. To diagnose cytomegalovirus status from the catalog of TCR beta chain sequences, a statistical classification framework was built. Held by TCRdb, this immuneACCESS table contains in-frame sequences only and omits some clones. Under half of the omission traces to an unresolved V gene where checked; the cause of the rest is unknown. D and trimming come from the DNA, and the V and J calls and clone size come from that table. This sample comprises 220,000 or so clones, over 70% of them detected only once. Over 12% of the sample is taken by the ten largest. Donors formed part of the validation cohort, which comprised over a hundred subjects and was distinct from the first cohort of several hundred subjects. General findings and caveats noted by the study authors: According to the authors, the approach could potentially be generalized to other disease states and immunological phenotypes. A later analysis lacked HLA typing for the validation cohort, so it scored co-occurrence in that cohort across all 110 or so repertoires. In vitro tests confirmed that a few of the cytomegalovirus-associated TCR beta chains recognize cytomegalovirus antigens. Most TCR sequences were observed very rarely across donors, whereas some public TCRs were present in many individuals. In both the original and validation cohorts, the classifier was reported to diagnose cytomegalovirus status with high specificity and sensitivity. The study gave a list of about 170 TCR beta chains associated with cytomegalovirus. Of the cluster scores, 90% to 95% were above 0 in a later analysis, which found that TCRs clustered in the first cohort also tended to co-occur in the 130 or so validation repertoires.

Including cysteine and phenylalanine, the CDR3 has 15 amino acids. Left in the record is the CDR3 DNA by itself, 45 bases read in frame from the first base. Looking up the germline V gene yields CDR1 MGHRA and CDR2 YSYEKL. The V end loses 4 bases and the J end loses 0 bases, and a stretch of 10 bases separates them. The material sequenced was PBMCs. The TCR comes from a woman aged 25 to 45 in good health and CMV-seropositive. The chain couples TRBV4-1 to TRBJ1-5, and TRBD1 may be the D gene, going by 5 matching bases. This receptor carries the CDR3 CASSPGGVSNQPQHF. The base sequence is TGCGCCAGCAGCCCGGGGGGAGTTAGCAATCAGCCCCAGCATTTT.